The 29 T cell receptor beta chains listed next were all sequenced from one sample in a study of T cells in Graves' hyperthyroidism and ophthalmopathy. From RNA transcripts, TCR beta CDR3 regions were amplified. The TCR CDR3 was amplified in a first-round RT-PCR using the HTBI primer set. MiXCR was run by TCRdb on the multiplex PCR reads, yielding one entry per CDR3 protein. The sample includes some 350,000 distinct CDR3 sequences, approximately 13% seen only once; the top ten take approximately 35%. Sequenced input: blood. All receptors derive from a woman in her thirties or forties with Graves' ophthalmopathy.

The table lists this clonotype with many counts. The V gene is TRBV28, the J gene TRBJ1-2; TRBD1 aligns across 7 bases. The germline gives CDR1 MDHEN, CDR2 SYDVKM. V lost 6 bases to trimming and J lost 12 bases; unmatched junction nucleotides: 7. CDR3 length: 11 amino acids. CDR3 sequence (DNA): TGTGCCAGCAGCTTGGAAGGGGGCCACACCTTC. It yields the protein CASSLEGGHTF.

The gene calls are TRBV2 and TRBJ1-4; 9 bases are shared with TRBD1. Per the germline V gene, CDR1 is SNHLY and CDR2 is FYNNEI. This CDR3 region has 16 residues. With V trimmed by 5 bases and J by 4 bases, 8 bases remained unmatched. The CDR3 region is CASSRQGGEINEKLFF. In DNA form, the CDR3 reads TGTGCCAGCAGTCGACAGGGGGGGGAGATTAATGAAAAACTGTTTTTT.

There are many counts of this clonotype. The chain has TRBV28 and TRBJ2-5; TRBD1 matches 7 bases. Germline V CDR1 and CDR2: MDHEN, SYDVKM. J was trimmed by 0 bases and V by 6 bases; bases with no gene match: 7. CDR3 length: 15 amino acids. CDR3 nucleotide sequence: TGTGCCAGCAGCCGAGGGACAGCGTACCAAGAGACCCAGTACTTC. Amino acid sequence: CASSRGTAYQETQYF.

This clonotype was seen ten or more times. The chain combines TRBV2 with TRBJ1-2, with TRBD1 matching 7 bases. The CDR3 is 17 residues long. V lost 3 bases, J lost 6 bases, and 16 bases stayed unmatched. Germline V gene sequence: CDR1 SNHLY, CDR2 FYNNEI. The CDR3 DNA follows: TGTGCCAGCAGTGATAGGGGGGTAGGGGGCATAGTGAATGGCTACACCTTC. Its translation: CASSDRGVGGIVNGYTF.

J is TRBJ2-7 and V is TRBV30, with 8 bases identical to TRBD1. The CDR3 covers 12 residues. V trimming: 3 bases; J trimming: 8 bases; junction bases outside the gene matches: 6. CDR1 is GTSNPN and CDR2 is SVGIG in the germline V gene (reference sequence). Here the CDR3 DNA reads TGTGCCTGGAGGTGGACAGGGAGTCAGCAGTACTTC. The encoded protein is CAWRWTGSQQYF.

This clonotype came up a few times. The genes are TRBV3-1 and TRBJ2-5; tentative D call: TRBD1 (6 bases). The CDR3 spans 14 residues. Trimming shortened V by 0 bases and J by 5 bases, and 10 bases separated the two germline ends. The germline gives CDR1 LGHDT, CDR2 YNNKEL (reference sequence). This CDR3 is CASSQDFRGETQYF. The CDR3 DNA reads as TGTGCCAGCAGCCAAGATTTTAGGGGGGAGACCCAGTACTTC.

This clonotype was seen repeatedly, ten times or more. In DNA form, the CDR3 reads TGCAGTGCTAGAGGGGGGGAGAGCACAGAGACCCAGTACTTC. Its protein product is CSARGGESTETQYF. The V call is TRBV20-1, the J call TRBJ2-5, with a possible D match to TRBD2 (6 bases). CDR3 length equals 14 residues. The V end lost 1 base, the J end lost 4 bases, and 13 bases lay between the germline ends. The germline V gene encodes CDR1 DFQATT and CDR2 SNEGSKA (reference sequence).

This clonotype was detected many times. The chain couples TRBV6-1 to TRBJ1-1; D remains ambiguous. The germline V gene encodes CDR1 MNHNS and CDR2 SASEGT. This CDR3 contains 13 residues. The V and J ends lost 5 bases and 8 bases respectively, with 15 bases between them. The CDR3: CASSRRGSTEAFF. DNA of the CDR3: TGTGCCAGCAGTCGGCGGGGATCAACCGAAGCTTTCTTT.

The chain links TRBV19 to TRBJ2-7; maybe TRBD1 (7 bases). Trimming took 2 bases from V and 0 from J, leaving 14 bases between them. Germline V gene data show CDR1 as LNHDA and CDR2 as SQIVND (reference sequence). This CDR3 is built from 16 residues. The CDR3 nucleotides are TGTGCCAGTAGTATATCGGGACAGACTAGCTCCTACGAGCAGTACTTC. It codes for CASSISGQTSSYEQYF. Based on the CDR3 plus reference TRBV19 and TRBJ2-7, the full variable domain is DGGITQSPKYLFRKEGQNVTLSCEQNLNHDAMYWYRQDPGQGLRLIYYSQIVNDFQKGDIAEGYSVSREKKESFPLTVTSAQKNPTAFYLCASSISGQTSSYEQYFGPGTRLTVT.

This clonotype occurred a few times. The chain employs TRBV6-1 and TRBJ2-5; 8 bases fit TRBD2. After removal of 5 bases from V and 2 bases from J, the junction contained 4 bases not matched to a gene. The CDR3 consists of 14 residues. Germline loops: CDR1 MNHNS, CDR2 SASEGT. CDR3 DNA sequence: TGTGCCAGCAGTATTTTAGCGGGGCAAGAGACCCAGTACTTC. Translating gives CASSILAGQETQYF.

Ten or more counts support this clonotype. This chain connects TRBV12-3 or TRBV12-4 to TRBJ1-5, with D uncertain. The CDR3 length is 18 residues. V was trimmed by 0 bases and J by 3 bases, leaving 18 bases between them. The CDR3 reads CASSLARPGGLNNQPQHF. CDR3 in DNA: TGTGCCAGCAGTTTAGCTCGGCCCGGCGGCCTCAACAATCAGCCCCAGCATTTT.

Many counts were recorded for this clonotype. The chain links TRBV6-2 or TRBV6-3 to TRBJ2-7, with D possibly being TRBD1 or TRBD2 (5 bases each). Deletions cut 4 bases from V and 0 bases from J, with 22 bases between. The germline CDR1 and CDR2 sequences are MNHEY and SVGEGT. CDR3 length: 18 amino acids. The CDR3 is CASSSRDDKMLSSYEQYF. The CDR3 DNA sequence: TGTGCCAGCAGTTCCCGGGACGATAAAATGCTTTCCTCCTACGAGCAGTACTTC.

This clonotype has a count of ten or more. The chain carries TRBV19 and TRBJ2-3, with TRBD2 matching over 8 bases. With V trimmed by 3 bases and J by 6 bases, 8 bases remained unmatched. This CDR3 is 15 amino acids long. Per germline, CDR1 LNHDA and CDR2 SQIVND (reference sequence). The CDR3 nucleotides are TGTGCCAGTAGTATCCAAGCGGGGGCAGGCGATACGCAGTATTTT. Protein product: CASSIQAGAGDTQYF. Using reference TRBV19 and TRBJ2-3 for the parts outside the CDR3, the full variable domain is DGGITQSPKYLFRKEGQNVTLSCEQNLNHDAMYWYRQDPGQGLRLIYYSQIVNDFQKGDIAEGYSVSREKKESFPLTVTSAQKNPTAFYLCASSIQAGAGDTQYFGPGTRLTVL.

In this sample, this clonotype turned up many times. This sequence joins TRBV20-1 and TRBJ2-1, with 9 bases matching TRBD2. This CDR3 has 14 amino acids. The V and J ends lost 6 bases and 6 bases, in that order; junction bases with no gene match: 9. Germline V gene lookup returns CDR1 DFQATT and CDR2 SNEGSKA (reference sequence). The CDR3 DNA reads as TGCAGTGCAAATGACCGGACTAGCGTCAATGAGCAGTTCTTC. It encodes CSANDRTSVNEQFF.

CDR3 loop: CSAPTSGGGDTQYF. The CDR3 nucleotides are TGCAGTGCTCCGACTAGCGGGGGGGGGGATACGCAGTATTTT. V gene TRBV20-1 combines with J gene TRBJ2-3; 14 bases match TRBD2. The junction had 4 bases not matched to a gene; V was cut back by 5 bases and J by 6 bases. The CDR3 covers 14 residues. Germline CDR1 and CDR2: DFQATT and SNEGSKA (reference sequence).

The chain links TRBV20-1 to TRBJ1-1, with TRBD1 matching 9 bases. Per the germline V gene, CDR1 is DFQATT and CDR2 is SNEGSKA (reference sequence). The V gene end was trimmed by 2 bases and the J gene end by 8 bases; junction bases not matched to a gene: 9. This CDR3 region has 14 residues. The CDR3 region is CSARPDDRGNEAFF. The CDR3 nucleotides are TGCAGTGCTAGACCTGACGACAGGGGGAACGAAGCTTTCTTT.

The rearrangement uses TRBV18 and TRBJ1-1; no firm D call. Trimming stripped 3 bases from V and 3 bases from J, with 5 bases between. Germline-derived CDR1 and CDR2 are KGHSH and LQKENI. CDR3 length: 12 residues. The CDR3 DNA reads TGTGCCAGCTCACCGGCCTACACTGAAGCTTTCTTT. Its protein is CASSPAYTEAFF.

This clonotype has more than one count but fewer than ten. The chain carries TRBV6-1 and TRBJ2-1; 7 nucleotides align to TRBD1. Germline V CDR1 and CDR2: MNHNS, SASEGT. Losses at the gene ends were 6 bases for V and 0 bases for J; bases not matched to a gene: 2. This CDR3 has 14 amino acids. The CDR3 bases are TGTGCCAGCAGGGGACAGAGCTCCTACAATGAGCAGTTCTTC. This gives the protein CASRGQSSYNEQFF.

The chain combines TRBV9 with TRBJ1-1, with unresolved D. CDR1 is SGDLS and CDR2 is YYNGEE in the germline V gene. The CDR3 runs 14 residues. V gave up 2 bases and J gave up 5 bases, with 13 bases separating them. The CDR3 reads CASSVSGRLTEAFF. The CDR3 DNA follows: TGTGCCAGCAGCGTGTCAGGAAGGTTGACTGAAGCTTTCTTT.

This clonotype has ten or more counts. The junction and the germline gene differ at one end; a read error may be behind it. This chain joins TRBV5-1 and TRBJ2-3; D uncertain. The germline gives CDR1 SGHRS, CDR2 YFSETQ. CDR3 length equals 13 residues. This chain's CDR3 is CASSLGGTDTQYF. In nucleotides, the CDR3 is TGTGCCAGCAGTTTGGGCGGCACAGATACGCAGTATTTT.

This clonotype has a count of ten or more. The V call is TRBV28, the J call TRBJ2-1; D is perhaps TRBD1 (5 bases). CDR1 and CDR2 from the germline V gene are MDHEN and SYDVKM. This CDR3 contains 12 residues. The V end lost 5 bases, the J end lost 9 bases, and 11 bases lay between the germline ends. CDR3 coding DNA: TGTGCCAGCAGTCAACCAGGGTTTGAGCAGTTCTTC. It encodes CASSQPGFEQFF.

V and J are TRBV7-2 and TRBJ2-7, with 9 bases identical to TRBD1. J lost 5 bases, V lost 3 bases, and 8 bases had no gene match. This CDR3 has 15 residues. The germline CDR1 and CDR2 sequences are SGHTA and FQGNSA. The CDR3 DNA is TGTGCCAGCAGCTTGATGGGACAGGGCATCCACGAGCAGTACTTC. It specifies CASSLMGQGIHEQYF.

The chain employs TRBV10-2 and TRBJ2-1; 7 nucleotides line up with TRBD1. J lost 0 bases, V lost 7 bases, and 3 bases had no gene match. The CDR3 is made up of 14 amino acids. Per the germline V gene, CDR1 is WSHSY and CDR2 is SAAADI. The CDR3 spells CASIGTASYNEQFF. As DNA, the CDR3 is TGCGCCAGCATTGGGACAGCCTCCTACAATGAGCAGTTCTTC.

This clonotype was observed many times. The chain employs TRBV5-1 and TRBJ1-1; 7 nucleotides line up with TRBD1. The CDR3 extends over 13 amino acids. The junction had 3 bases not matched to a gene; V was cut back by 4 bases and J by 3 bases. Germline CDR1 and CDR2: SGHRS and YFSETQ. CDR3 residues: CASSAGGYTEAFF. CDR3 nucleotide sequence: TGCGCCAGCAGCGCAGGGGGATACACTGAAGCTTTCTTT. Full variable domain (outside the CDR3, taken from reference TRBV5-1 and TRBJ1-1): KAGVTQTPRYLIKTRGQQVTLSCSPISGHRSVSWYQQTPGQGLQFLFEYFSETQRNKGNFPGRFSGRQFSNSRSEMNVSTLELGDSALYLCASSAGGYTEAFFGQGTRLTVV.

There are a few counts of this clonotype. This chain uses TRBV6-1 with TRBJ2-5; TRBD2 is a possible D gene (6 bases). The CDR3 runs to 15 residues. Germline lookup yields CDR1 MNHNS and CDR2 SASEGT. V lost 5 bases to trimming and J lost 1 base, with 14 bases between them. The CDR3 sequence is CASSYTGGSQETQYF. Here the CDR3 DNA reads TGTGCCAGCAGTTATACCGGGGGAAGCCAAGAGACCCAGTACTTC.

This clonotype was picked up many times. V is TRBV29-1 and J is TRBJ1-1, with D possibly matching TRBD1 (5 bases). The V end was cut by 7 bases, the J end by 1 base, with 13 bases between. Germline values: CDR1 SQVTM, CDR2 ANQGSEA. The CDR3 runs 13 residues. CDR3 sequence (DNA): TGCAGCGCTGGGGCACAGAAGAACACTGAAGCTTTCTTT. Protein sequence: CSAGAQKNTEAFF.

This clonotype was found many times. V and J are TRBV7-9 and TRBJ1-4, with TRBD1 matching over 9 bases. The germline V gene encodes CDR1 SEHNR and CDR2 FQNEAQ (reference sequence). The trim removed 5 bases at V and 2 bases at J, leaving 3 bases unmatched. The CDR3 length is 15 residues. The CDR3, as DNA: TGTGCCAGCAGCGGAACAGGGGGCACTAATGAAAAACTGTTTTTT. As protein: CASSGTGGTNEKLFF.

This clonotype was seen a few times. The genes are TRBV6-1 and TRBJ2-1, with 8 bases identical to TRBD1. V lost 6 bases and J lost 11; bases outside the gene matches: 15. Per the germline V gene, CDR1 is MNHNS and CDR2 is SASEGT. CDR3 size: 15 residues. The CDR3 coding sequence is TGTGCCAGCAGACCCGACAGGGGAGAAATGGGTAAGCAGTTCTTC. It translates to CASRPDRGEMGKQFF.

J is TRBJ1-5 and V is TRBV5-1; TRBD1 is a possible D gene (6 bases). V shed 4 bases and J shed 0 bases, with 11 bases lying between them. Germline V lookup: CDR1 SGHRS, CDR2 YFSETQ. The CDR3 runs to 15 residues. The CDR3 spells CASSPGTTSNQPQHF. The CDR3 DNA reads TGCGCCAGCAGCCCCGGGACAACTAGCAATCAGCCCCAGCATTTT.